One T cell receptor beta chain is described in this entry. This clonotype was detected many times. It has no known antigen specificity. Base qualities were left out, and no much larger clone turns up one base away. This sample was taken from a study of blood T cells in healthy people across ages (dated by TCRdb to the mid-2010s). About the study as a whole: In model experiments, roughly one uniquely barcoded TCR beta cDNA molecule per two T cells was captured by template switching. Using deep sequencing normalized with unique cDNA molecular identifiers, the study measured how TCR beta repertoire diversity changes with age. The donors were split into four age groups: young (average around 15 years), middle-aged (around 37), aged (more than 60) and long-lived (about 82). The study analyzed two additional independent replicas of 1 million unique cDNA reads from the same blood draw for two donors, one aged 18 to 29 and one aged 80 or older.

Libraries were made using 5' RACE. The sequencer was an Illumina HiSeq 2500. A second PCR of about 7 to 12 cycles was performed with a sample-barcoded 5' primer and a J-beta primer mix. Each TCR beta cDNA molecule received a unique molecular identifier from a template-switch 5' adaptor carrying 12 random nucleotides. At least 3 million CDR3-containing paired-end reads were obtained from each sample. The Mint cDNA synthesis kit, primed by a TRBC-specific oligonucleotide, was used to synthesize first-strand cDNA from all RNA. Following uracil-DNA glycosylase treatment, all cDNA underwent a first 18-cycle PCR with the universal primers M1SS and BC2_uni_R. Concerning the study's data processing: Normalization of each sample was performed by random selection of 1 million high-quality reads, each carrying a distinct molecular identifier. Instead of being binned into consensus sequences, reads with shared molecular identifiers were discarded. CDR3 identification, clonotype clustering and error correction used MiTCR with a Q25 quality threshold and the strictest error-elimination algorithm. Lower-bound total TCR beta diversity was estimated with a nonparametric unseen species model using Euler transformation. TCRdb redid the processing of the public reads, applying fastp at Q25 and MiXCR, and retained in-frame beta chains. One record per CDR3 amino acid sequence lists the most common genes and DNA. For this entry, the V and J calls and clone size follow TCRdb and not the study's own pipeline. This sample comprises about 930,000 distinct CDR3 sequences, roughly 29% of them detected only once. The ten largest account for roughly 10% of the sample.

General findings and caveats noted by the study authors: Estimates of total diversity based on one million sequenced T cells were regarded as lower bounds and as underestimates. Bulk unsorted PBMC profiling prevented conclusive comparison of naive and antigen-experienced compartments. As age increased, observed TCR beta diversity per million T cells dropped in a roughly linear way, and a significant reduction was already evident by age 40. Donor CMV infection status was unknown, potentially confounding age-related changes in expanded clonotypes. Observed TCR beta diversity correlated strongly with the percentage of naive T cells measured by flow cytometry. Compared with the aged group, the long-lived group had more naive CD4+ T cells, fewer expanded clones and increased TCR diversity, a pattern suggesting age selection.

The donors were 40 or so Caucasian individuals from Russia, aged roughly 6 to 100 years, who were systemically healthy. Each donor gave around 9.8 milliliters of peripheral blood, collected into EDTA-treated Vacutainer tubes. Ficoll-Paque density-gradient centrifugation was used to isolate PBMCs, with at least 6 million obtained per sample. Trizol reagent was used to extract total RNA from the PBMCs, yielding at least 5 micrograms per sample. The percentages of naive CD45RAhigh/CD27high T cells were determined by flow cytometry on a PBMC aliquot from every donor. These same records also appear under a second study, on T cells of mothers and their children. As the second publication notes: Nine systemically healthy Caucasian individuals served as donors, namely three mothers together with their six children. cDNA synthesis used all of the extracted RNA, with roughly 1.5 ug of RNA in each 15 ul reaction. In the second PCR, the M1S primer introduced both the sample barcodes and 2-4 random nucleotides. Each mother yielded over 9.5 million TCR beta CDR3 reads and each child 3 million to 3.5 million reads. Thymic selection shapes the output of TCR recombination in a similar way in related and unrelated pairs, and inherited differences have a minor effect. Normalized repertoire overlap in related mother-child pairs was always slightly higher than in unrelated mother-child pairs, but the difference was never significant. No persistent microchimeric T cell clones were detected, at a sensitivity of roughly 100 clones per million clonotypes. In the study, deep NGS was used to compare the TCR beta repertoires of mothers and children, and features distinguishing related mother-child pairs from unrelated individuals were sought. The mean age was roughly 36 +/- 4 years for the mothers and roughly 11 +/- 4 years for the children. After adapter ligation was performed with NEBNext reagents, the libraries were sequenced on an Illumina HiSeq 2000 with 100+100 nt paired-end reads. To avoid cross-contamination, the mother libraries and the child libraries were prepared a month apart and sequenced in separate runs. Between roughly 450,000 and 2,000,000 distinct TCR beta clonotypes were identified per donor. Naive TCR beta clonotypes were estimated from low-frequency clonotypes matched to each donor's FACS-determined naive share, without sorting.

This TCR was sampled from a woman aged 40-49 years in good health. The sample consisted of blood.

The nucleotide sequence reads as follows: TGTGCCAGCAGCACACCAACGGACAGGGGAGTAACCTACGAGCAGTACTTC. It codes for CASSTPTDRGVTYEQYF. The chain joins TRBV7-9 to TRBJ2-7; 9 middle bases align to TRBD1. The CDR1 and CDR2 encoded by the germline V gene (reference sequence) are SEHNR and FQNEAQ. V and J are trimmed by 5 bases and 2 bases, and the gene matches miss 13 bases of the junction. The CDR3 sequence holds 17 residues, the cysteine and phenylalanine included. The DNA shown is the 51-base CDR3, in frame from base 1.